The 21 T cell receptor beta chains given below trace back to one sample, sequenced in a study of PD-1 blockade in classical Hodgkin lymphoma (TCRdb year 2020). This specimen's time point label, interpreted: cycle 2 day 1 (C2D1) of nivolumab. Every trial patient had relapsed following autologous stem cell transplantation, and prior brentuximab vedotin exposure was what differed among cohorts A, B and C. Library preparation was by the immunoSEQ multiplex PCR assay. This is the immuneACCESS table as TCRdb keeps it, with only in-frame sequences that have V and J called. A part of the clones is gone; compared with another copy, unresolved V genes explain less than half, and the rest is unexplained. Counted in this sample were 23,000 or so clones; approximately 80% of them appeared once. The top ten clones comprise around 8.3% of the sample. The input for sequencing was peripheral blood mononuclear cells (PBMCs), taken before the second cycle of nivolumab. Every receptor here comes from a human donor with classical Hodgkin lymphoma.

The genes are TRBV19 and TRBJ2-3; 7 bases fit TRBD1. Germline CDR1 is LNHDA and CDR2 is SQIVND (reference sequence). With 10 bases clipped from V and 6 bases from J, the junction kept 10 bases outside the gene matches. CDR3 length equals 13 residues. The CDR3 region is CATTGIPQDTQYF. Written as DNA, the CDR3 is TGTGCCACGACAGGGATCCCTCAGGATACGCAGTATTTT.

The chain is built from TRBV5-5 and TRBJ1-1, with D possibly TRBD1 on 5 matching bases. The CDR3 runs to 14 residues. Germline loops: CDR1 SGHKS, CDR2 YYEKEE (reference sequence). The V end lost 0 bases, the J end lost 6 bases, and 12 bases lay between the germline ends. This chain's CDR3 is CASSLVGDSSEAFF. The CDR3 bases are TGTGCCAGCAGCTTGGTAGGGGATAGCTCTGAAGCTTTCTTT.

The V call is TRBV5-5, the J call TRBJ1-2; 7 positions match TRBD1. Germline V lookup: CDR1 SGHKS, CDR2 YYEKEE (reference sequence). Trimming removed 3 bases from V and 3 bases from J; junction bases left unmatched: 2. CDR3 size: 13 residues. This chain's CDR3 is CASSSTGDYGYTF. The CDR3 nucleotides read TGTGCCAGCAGCTCCACAGGGGACTATGGCTACACCTTC.

V is TRBV10-3 and J is TRBJ2-3, with TRBD1 matching over 9 bases. The trim removed 10 bases at V and 2 bases at J, leaving 4 bases unmatched. The CDR3 sequence is 13 residues long. Looked up from germline, CDR1 is ENHRY and CDR2 is SYGVKD. The CDR3 DNA follows: TGTGCCACCTGGACAGGGGTCACAGATACGCAGTATTTT. This translates into CATWTGVTDTQYF.

This chain links TRBV4-2 with TRBJ2-7; 9 positions agree with TRBD1. The CDR3 extends over 15 amino acids. Germline CDR1 is LGHNA and CDR2 is YNFKEQ. Unmatched junction bases numbered 7, after V lost 4 bases and J lost 3 bases. The CDR3 reads CASSPGTGSFYEQYF. The CDR3 DNA reads TGTGCCAGCAGCCCGGGGACAGGGTCCTTCTACGAGCAGTACTTC.

V usage is TRBV19 and J usage is TRBJ1-5, with TRBD1 matching over 9 bases. The trim removed 1 base at V and 0 bases at J, leaving 16 bases unmatched. Germline CDR1 and CDR2: LNHDA and SQIVND (reference sequence). This CDR3 has 21 residues. In DNA form, the CDR3 reads TGTGCCAGTAGTATAGGAACGCGGACAGGGGTTATACCTTATAGCAATCAGCCCCAGCATTTT. This codes for CASSIGTRTGVIPYSNQPQHF.

The chain couples TRBV28 to TRBJ2-7, with D possibly matching TRBD2 (6 bases). The germline V gene encodes CDR1 MDHEN and CDR2 SYDVKM. V was cut by 6 bases and J by 4 bases, with 19 bases left in between. This CDR3 has 15 amino acids. CDR3 sequence: CASSQPRGKDYEQYF. In nucleotides, the CDR3 is TGTGCCAGCAGCCAGCCGCGGGGTAAGGATTACGAGCAGTACTTC.

The chain is built from TRBV11-3 and TRBJ2-1; D gene uncertain. Between the trimmed V and J ends, which lost 3 bases and 4 bases, there was a span of 10 bases. This CDR3 contains 14 residues. Germline lookup yields CDR1 SGHNT and CDR2 YENEEA. The CDR3 DNA is TGTGCCAGCAGCTTCGGTAGAGATTACAATGAGCAGTTCTTC. Translating gives CASSFGRDYNEQFF.

The chain joins TRBV4-2 to TRBJ2-2; unclear D gene. The CDR3 extends over 15 amino acids. Trimming shortened V by 1 base and J by 2 bases, and 8 bases separated the two germline ends. Per the germline V gene, CDR1 is LGHNA and CDR2 is YNFKEQ. The CDR3, as DNA: TGTGCCAGCAGCCAAGGGACGGCCAACACCGGGGAGCTGTTTTTT. Protein product: CASSQGTANTGELFF.

The chain carries TRBV28 and TRBJ2-2; tentatively, D is TRBD1 (6 bases). Germline V CDR1 and CDR2: MDHEN, SYDVKM. The CDR3 is 13 amino acids. Trimming took 6 bases from V and 7 from J, leaving 12 bases between them. CDR3 bases: TGTGCCAGCAGAGCCCCAGGGGTCGGGGAGCTGTTTTTT. This gives the protein CASRAPGVGELFF.

V usage is TRBV19 and J usage is TRBJ2-6; 15 nucleotides align to TRBD2. Trimming took 6 bases from V and 2 from J; bases not matched to a gene: 5. CDR3 length equals 18 residues. Germline V gene data show CDR1 as LNHDA and CDR2 as SQIVND (reference sequence). CDR3 loop: CASRRTSGGVAGANVLTF. CDR3 in DNA: TGTGCCAGTAGGCGGACTAGCGGGGGGGTAGCTGGGGCCAACGTCCTGACTTTC.

The chain employs TRBV7-2 and TRBJ2-3, with TRBD2 matching over 7 bases. This CDR3 has 17 amino acids. Looked up from germline, CDR1 is SGHTA and CDR2 is FQGNSA. The V gene end was trimmed by 2 bases and the J gene end by 6 bases; junction bases not matched to a gene: 14. This CDR3 reads CASSLREVPGPVDTQYF. In nucleotides, the CDR3 is TGTGCCAGCAGCTTACGGGAGGTCCCGGGTCCCGTGGATACGCAGTATTTT.

This rearrangement joins TRBV5-1 to TRBJ1-5; maybe TRBD1 (5 bases). Germline CDR1 and CDR2: SGHRS and YFSETQ. Deletions cut 1 base from V and 6 bases from J, with 11 bases between. The CDR3 loop spans 14 amino acids. This CDR3 reads CASSLRGDGQPQHF. The CDR3 nucleotides read TGCGCCAGCAGCTTGCGAGGGGATGGTCAGCCCCAGCATTTT.

The chain employs TRBV11-2 and TRBJ1-1, with D possibly being TRBD1 (5 bases). Germline V lookup: CDR1 SGHAT, CDR2 FQNNGV. V shed 1 base and J shed 7 bases, with 13 bases lying between them. The length of the CDR3 is 14 residues. The DNA of the CDR3 is TGTGCCAGCAGCTTAGTCAGGGCAAATGGTGAAGCTTTCTTT. This sequence encodes CASSLVRANGEAFF.

This chain joins TRBV7-9 and TRBJ1-1; D may be TRBD1 (5 bases). Germline V gene lookup returns CDR1 SEHNR and CDR2 FQNEAQ (reference sequence). V dropped 5 bases and J dropped 4 bases, with 11 bases sitting between them. CDR3 length: 13 residues. CDR3 sequence reads: CASSTRGGTEAFF. CDR3 DNA: TGTGCCAGCAGCACAAGGGGCGGCACTGAAGCTTTCTTT.

This clone was recorded once. The rearrangement joins TRBV5-1 to TRBJ2-4; 8 nucleotides align to TRBD1. The V segment lost 0 bases and the J segment 13 bases; nucleotides outside the gene matches: 12. The CDR3 extends over 15 amino acids. Per germline, CDR1 SGHRS and CDR2 YFSETQ. This CDR3 reads CASSLEVPTGVVQYF. The CDR3 DNA sequence: TGCGCCAGCAGCTTGGAGGTTCCGACAGGGGTAGTCCAGTACTTC.

This clone showed up just once. This chain joins TRBV7-9 and TRBJ1-1, with D maybe TRBD1 (5 bases). The CDR3 consists of 18 residues. Trimming removed 2 bases from V and 1 base from J, with 20 bases in between. Germline V gene data show CDR1 as SEHNR and CDR2 as FQNEAQ (reference sequence). CDR3 in DNA: TGTGCCAGCAGCTTAAGCGTTAGACAGAGCGAATCGAACACTGAAGCTTTCTTT. It is translated as CASSLSVRQSESNTEAFF. The full variable domain, completed using reference TRBV7-9 and TRBJ1-1, is DTGVSQNPRHKITKRGQNVTFRCDPISEHNRLYWYRQTLGQGPEFLTYFQNEAQLEKSRLLSDRFSAERPKGSFSTLEIQRTEQGDSAMYLCASSLSVRQSESNTEAFFGQGTRLTVV.

The chain joins TRBV5-4 to TRBJ2-7, with 7 bases lining up with TRBD1. The CDR3 is 14 amino acids. Germline assignment: CDR1 SGHNT and CDR2 YYREEE (reference sequence). Trimming cost V 4 bases and J 3 bases; bases outside gene matches: 7. CDR3 in amino acids: CASSLGQADYEQYF. As DNA, the CDR3 is TGTGCCAGCAGCCTCGGACAGGCGGACTACGAGCAGTACTTC.

In its sample, this clone was seen once. CDR3 sequence: CASSVTGHAMGEQYF. CDR3 sequence (DNA): TGTGCCAGCAGCGTAACTGGGCATGCGATGGGAGAGCAGTACTTC. V and J are TRBV9 and TRBJ2-7; D not certain. Germline CDR1 reads SGDLS; CDR2 reads YYNGEE. V lost 1 base and J lost 7, with 18 bases in between. The CDR3 totals 15 residues. The full variable domain, in which reference TRBV9 and TRBJ2-7 provide the parts outside the CDR3, is DSGVTQTPKHLITATGQRVTLRCSPRSGDLSVYWYQQSLDQGLQFLIQYYNGEERAKGNILERFSAQQFPDLHSELNLSSLELGDSALYFCASSVTGHAMGEQYFGPGTRLTVT.

The rearrangement uses TRBV5-1 and TRBJ1-2; weak D call: TRBD1 (6 bases). V dropped 0 bases and J dropped 1 base, with 13 bases sitting between them. The CDR3 totals 16 residues. Germline CDR1 is SGHRS and CDR2 is YFSETQ. CDR3 residues: CASSLARTVFNYGYTF. The CDR3 DNA follows: TGCGCCAGCAGCTTGGCTAGGACAGTGTTTAACTATGGCTACACCTTC.

This clone was seen just once. The chain combines TRBV18 with TRBJ1-2, with TRBD1 identical over 11 bases. The CDR3 runs to 17 residues. The V gene end was trimmed by 5 bases and the J gene end by 3 bases; junction bases not matched to a gene: 11. Looked up from germline, CDR1 is KGHSH and CDR2 is LQKENI. CDR3 coding DNA: TGTGCCAGCTCAACTCGGACAGGGGGCGAAGGTGACTATGGCTACACCTTC. Its translation: CASSTRTGGEGDYGYTF.